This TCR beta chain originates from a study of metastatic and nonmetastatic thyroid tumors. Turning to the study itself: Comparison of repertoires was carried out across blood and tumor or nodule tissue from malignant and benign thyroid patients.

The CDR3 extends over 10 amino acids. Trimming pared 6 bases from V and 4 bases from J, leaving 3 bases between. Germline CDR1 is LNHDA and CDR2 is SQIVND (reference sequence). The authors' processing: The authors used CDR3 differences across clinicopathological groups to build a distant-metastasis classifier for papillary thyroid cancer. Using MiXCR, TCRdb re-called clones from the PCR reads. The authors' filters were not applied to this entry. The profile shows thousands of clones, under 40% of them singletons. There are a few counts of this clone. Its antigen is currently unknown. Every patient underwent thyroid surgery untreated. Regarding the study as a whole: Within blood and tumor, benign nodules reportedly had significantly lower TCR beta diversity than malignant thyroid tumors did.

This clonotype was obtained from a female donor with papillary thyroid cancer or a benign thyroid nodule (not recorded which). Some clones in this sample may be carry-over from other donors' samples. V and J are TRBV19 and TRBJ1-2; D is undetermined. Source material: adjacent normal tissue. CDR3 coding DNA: TGTGCCAGTAGCGCCTATGGCTACACCTTC. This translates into CASSAYGYTF. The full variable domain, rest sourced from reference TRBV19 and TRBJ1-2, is DGGITQSPKYLFRKEGQNVTLSCEQNLNHDAMYWYRQDPGQGLRLIYYSQIVNDFQKGDIAEGYSVSREKKESFPLTVTSAQKNPTAFYLCASSAYGYTFGSGTRLTVV.